This paragraph reports one T cell receptor (beta chain). The antigen is not known. At one end, the junction sequence differs from germline, possibly due to a read error. The CDR3 runs to 15 residues. Germline CDR1 is MNHEY and CDR2 is SVGEGT. TCRdb re-derived calls from the 5' RACE reads in MiXCR, one entry per CDR3 protein. This sample has about 220,000 distinct CDR3 sequences, with around 7.9% found just once. These data are taken from a study of CD8 T cells in ankylosing spondylitis. Findings and limits, study-wide: Within ankylosing spondylitis blood, a TCR beta motif made up of seven to nine highly homologous variants appeared to be characteristic. Past studies reported some motif variants in reactive arthritis synovial fluid and blood.

The specimen was blood, either unsorted or a sorted T cell fraction (not recorded which). The V and J genes are TRBV6-2 or TRBV6-3 and TRBJ1-1; D remains unclear. The receptor's source is a male donor with ankylosing spondylitis. CDR3 in amino acids: CASSYSVLRNTETFF. The CDR3 DNA reads TGTGCCAGCAGTTACTCGGTGCTCCGAAACACTGAAACTTTCTTT.